The 21 T cell receptor beta chains listed next were all sequenced from one sample in a study of blood T cell repertoires in COVID-19. Data came from immunoSEQ multiplex PCR; TCRdb stores just in-frame clones and leaves some out. The data hold 140,000 to 150,000 clones, with roughly 87% observed a single time. Sequenced input: PBMCs or T cells enriched from blood (not recorded which). The source of these receptors is a woman aged 40 to 55 who had been exposed to COVID-19.

The chain links TRBV28 to TRBJ2-4; D is perhaps TRBD2 (5 bases). V lost 6 bases, J lost 1 base, and 19 bases lay in between. Germline lookup yields CDR1 MDHEN and CDR2 SYDVKM. This CDR3 comprises 17 residues. For the CDR3, the DNA is TGTGCCAGCAGACCCACGGTTGGGAGTAGGGCCAAAAACATTCAGTACTTC. This translates into CASRPTVGSRAKNIQYF.

In DNA form, the CDR3 reads TGTGCCAGTAGTATTGGCCCCAGCTATGGCTACACCTTC. Translation: CASSIGPSYGYTF. The chain recombines TRBV19 with TRBJ1-2, with D uncertain. With 3 bases removed from V and 4 bases from J, the gap between germline ends came to 9 bases. This CDR3 has 13 residues. Per germline, CDR1 LNHDA and CDR2 SQIVND (reference sequence).

V and J are TRBV28 and TRBJ2-1, with 8 positions matching TRBD2. Germline CDR1 reads MDHEN; CDR2 reads SYDVKM. Trimming took 5 bases from V and 6 from J; bases not matched to a gene: 9. The CDR3 has 15 amino acids. The CDR3 sequence is CASSMGTSSSNEQFF. For the CDR3, the DNA is TGTGCCAGCAGTATGGGGACTAGTAGTTCCAATGAGCAGTTCTTC.

The V and J genes are TRBV2 and TRBJ1-5; D might be TRBD1 (6 bases). The germline gives CDR1 SNHLY, CDR2 FYNNEI. V was shortened by 4 bases and J by 7 bases, with 14 bases between the two germline ends. The CDR3 has 14 residues. CDR3 residues: CASSANRVGQPQHF. Written as DNA, the CDR3 is TGTGCCAGCAGTGCGAACAGGGTGGGCCAGCCCCAGCATTTT. Filled out from reference TRBV2 and TRBJ1-5, the complete variable domain reads EPEVTQTPSHQVTQMGQEVILRCVPISNHLYFYWYRQILGQKVEFLVSFYNNEISEKSEIFDDQFSVERPDGSNFTLKIRSTKLEDSAMYFCASSANRVGQPQHFGDGTRLSIL.

The count of this clone is one. The chain carries TRBV2 and TRBJ1-6, with TRBD1 matching over 11 bases. The CDR3 runs to 13 residues. From germline, CDR1 is SNHLY and CDR2 FYNNEI. Here the CDR3 reads CANSGTGGPPLHF. The CDR3 region has the DNA TGTGCTAATTCCGGGACAGGGGGGCCACCCCTCCACTTT.

The V gene is TRBV27, the J gene TRBJ2-7; TRBD1 agrees at 9 bases. The CDR3 extends over 14 amino acids. Germline V CDR1 and CDR2: MNHEY, SMNVEV (reference sequence). J gave up 5 bases and V 4 bases, and 6 bases lay outside the gene matches. The CDR3 reads CASSWGQGWDEQYF. DNA of the CDR3: TGTGCCAGCAGTTGGGGACAGGGATGGGACGAGCAGTACTTC.

The sample holds one count of this clone. The chain uses TRBV9 and TRBJ2-2, with TRBD2 matching 8 bases. Germline CDR1 SGDLS, CDR2 YYNGEE. Trimming took 4 bases from V and 9 from J; bases not matched to a gene: 11. The CDR3 has 15 residues. The CDR3 bases are TGTGCCAGCAGCTACAGCGGGAGTAGTGCCTGGGAGCTGTTTTTT. Translation: CASSYSGSSAWELFF.

The rearrangement joins TRBV18 to TRBJ1-1; 7 nucleotides agree with TRBD1. Germline values: CDR1 KGHSH, CDR2 LQKENI. The CDR3 covers 15 residues. The V gene end was trimmed by 3 bases and the J gene end by 7 bases; junction bases not matched to a gene: 11. The CDR3 sequence is CASSPGQRRGLEAFF. DNA of the CDR3: TGTGCCAGCTCACCGGGACAGAGAAGAGGGCTTGAAGCTTTCTTT.

This chain joins TRBV27 and TRBJ1-3; no firm D call. The CDR3 loop spans 12 amino acids. V lost 10 bases, J lost 4 bases, and 11 bases lay in between. The germline CDR1 and CDR2 sequences are MNHEY and SMNVEV (reference sequence). The CDR3 DNA sequence: TGTGCCACACTTGGGCCGGGAAACACCATATATTTT. The encoded protein is CATLGPGNTIYF.

DNA of the CDR3: TGCGCCAGCGGGTTACTTTCGACAGGGCTCGCAGGAAACACCATATATTTT. Translating gives CASGLLSTGLAGNTIYF. The rearrangement joins TRBV5-1 to TRBJ1-3; 7 bases align to TRBD1. Germline values: CDR1 SGHRS, CDR2 YFSETQ. Trimming removed 7 bases from V and 4 bases from J; junction bases left unmatched: 17. The CDR3 runs to 17 residues.

The chain joins TRBV27 to TRBJ2-1; D gene unclear. Germline lookup yields CDR1 MNHEY and CDR2 SMNVEV (reference sequence). V was trimmed by 1 base and J by 9 bases, leaving 10 bases between them. The CDR3 has 13 amino acids. The CDR3: CASSLYSVGEQFF. The DNA for the CDR3 is TGTGCCAGCAGTTTATATAGTGTCGGTGAGCAGTTCTTC.

This clone was counted a single time. This chain links TRBV10-3 with TRBJ2-1; 14 bases are a match to TRBD2. Germline V gene data show CDR1 as ENHRY and CDR2 as SYGVKD. The CDR3 runs to 17 residues. V was clipped by 10 bases and J by 1 base; unmatched bases: 9. The chain's CDR3 is CATLGTSGGYSYNEQFF. CDR3 nucleotide sequence: TGTGCCACCCTCGGGACTAGCGGGGGCTATTCCTACAATGAGCAGTTCTTC.

DNA for the CDR3: TGTGCCAGCAGTTTGACAGGCGACAATCAGCCCCAGCATTTT. Amino acid sequence: CASSLTGDNQPQHF. The chain is built from TRBV28 and TRBJ1-5; TRBD1 is a possible D gene (6 bases). The V and J ends lost 3 bases and 3 bases respectively, with 9 bases between them. Germline V gene sequence: CDR1 MDHEN, CDR2 SYDVKM. This CDR3 has 14 amino acids.

The V call is TRBV5-1, the J call TRBJ2-7, with 7 bases that match TRBD1. The J segment lost 5 bases and the V segment lost 3 bases, leaving 5 bases of the junction unmatched. Germline CDR1 reads SGHRS; CDR2 reads YFSETQ. CDR3 size: 13 residues. The CDR3, as DNA: TGCGCCAGCAGCTACACCACAGGGGACGAGCAGTACTTC. It codes for CASSYTTGDEQYF.

J is TRBJ2-5 and V is TRBV5-1; TRBD1 matches at 10 bases. The CDR3 has 14 residues. V dropped 4 bases and J dropped 4; count of bases not matched to a gene: 4. Germline assignment: CDR1 SGHRS and CDR2 YFSETQ. The DNA of the CDR3 is TGCGCCAGCAGCCTTGACAGGGGGCGAGAGACCCAGTACTTC. It yields the protein CASSLDRGRETQYF.

The chain uses TRBV6-5 and TRBJ2-5; a possible D gene is TRBD1 (5 bases). The CDR3 sequence is 13 residues long. Trimming cost V 7 bases and J 0 bases, with 9 bases left between them. Germline V lookup: CDR1 MNHEY, CDR2 SVGAGI. In DNA form, the CDR3 reads TGTGCCAGCACAAGACAGAACCAAGAGACCCAGTACTTC. As protein: CASTRQNQETQYF.

This rearrangement joins TRBV27 to TRBJ2-7; D is possibly TRBD2 (6 bases). Trimming removed 6 bases at V and 3 bases at J, with 15 bases between. The length of the CDR3 is 14 residues. Germline CDR1 MNHEY, CDR2 SMNVEV (reference sequence). The CDR3 sequence is CASRIIADNYEQYF. The CDR3 DNA sequence: TGTGCCAGCAGGATTATAGCGGACAACTACGAGCAGTACTTC.

This chain connects TRBV11-2 to TRBJ1-1; 10 nucleotides match TRBD1. CDR3 size: 14 residues. Germline CDR1 is SGHAT and CDR2 is FQNNGV. V shed 5 bases and J 4 bases; nucleotides not matched to a gene: 4. CDR3 nucleotide sequence: TGTGCCAGCAGCGGATGGGACAGGGGCACTGAAGCTTTCTTT. Amino acid sequence: CASSGWDRGTEAFF.

On this clone itself: At one end, the junction sequence differs from germline, possibly due to a read error. The chain combines TRBV9 with TRBJ2-5, with 7 bases identical to TRBD1. Germline values: CDR1 SGDLS, CDR2 YYNGEE. The CDR3 spans 15 residues. CDR3 DNA: TGTGCCAGCAGCGCTTCGGGACAGAAAGAAGAGGCCCAGTACTTC. Protein: CASSASGQKEEAQYF.

This clone was seen once. The rearrangement links TRBV12-5 to TRBJ1-1; no firm D call. The germline CDR1 and CDR2 sequences are LGHNT and FRNRAP. V shed 6 bases and J shed 5 bases, with 10 bases lying between them. The CDR3 runs 12 residues. The DNA of the CDR3 is TGTGCTAGTGGGAGAGGTGGTACTGAAGCTTTCTTT. Translation gives CASGRGGTEAFF.

The CDR3: CASSPGDRQNIQYF. The CDR3 nucleotides are TGTGCCAGCAGTCCCGGGGACAGGCAAAACATTCAGTACTTC. V is TRBV27 and J is TRBJ2-4; 8 nucleotides align to TRBD1. Trimming cost V 5 bases and J 5 bases; bases outside gene matches: 5. Germline CDR1 is MNHEY and CDR2 is SMNVEV (reference sequence). This CDR3 is 14 amino acids long.